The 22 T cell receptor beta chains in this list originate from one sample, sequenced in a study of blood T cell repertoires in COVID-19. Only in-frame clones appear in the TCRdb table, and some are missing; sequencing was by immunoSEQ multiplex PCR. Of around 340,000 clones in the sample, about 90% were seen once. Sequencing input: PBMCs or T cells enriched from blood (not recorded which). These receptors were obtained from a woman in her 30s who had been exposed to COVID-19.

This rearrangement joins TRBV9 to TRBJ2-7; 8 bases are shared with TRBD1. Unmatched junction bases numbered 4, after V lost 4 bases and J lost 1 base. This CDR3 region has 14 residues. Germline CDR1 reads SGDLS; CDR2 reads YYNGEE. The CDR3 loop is CASSRDRGSYEQYF. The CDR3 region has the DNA TGTGCCAGCAGCCGAGACAGGGGATCCTACGAGCAGTACTTC.

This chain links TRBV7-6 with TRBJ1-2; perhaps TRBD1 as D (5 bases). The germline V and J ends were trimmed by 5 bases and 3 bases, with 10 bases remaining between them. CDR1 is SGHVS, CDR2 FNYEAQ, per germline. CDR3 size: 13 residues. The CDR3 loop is CASSLGGDYGYTF. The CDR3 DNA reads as TGTGCCAGCAGCCTTGGGGGGGACTATGGCTACACCTTC.

The CDR3 is CASSAGSTYEQYF. The CDR3 DNA follows: TGCGCCAGCAGTGCGGGCAGTACCTACGAGCAGTACTTC. The rearrangement joins TRBV5-1 to TRBJ2-7; perhaps TRBD2 as D (5 bases). CDR1 is SGHRS and CDR2 is YFSETQ in the germline V gene. The V end lost 5 bases, the J end lost 2 bases, and 11 bases lay between the germline ends. The CDR3 spans 13 residues.

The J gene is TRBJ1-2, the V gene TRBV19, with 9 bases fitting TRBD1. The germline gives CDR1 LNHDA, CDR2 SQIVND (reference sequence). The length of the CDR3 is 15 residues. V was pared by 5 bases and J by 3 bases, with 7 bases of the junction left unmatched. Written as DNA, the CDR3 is TGTGCCAGTAGTCGAAACAGGGGGCTGGACTATGGCTACACCTTC. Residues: CASSRNRGLDYGYTF.

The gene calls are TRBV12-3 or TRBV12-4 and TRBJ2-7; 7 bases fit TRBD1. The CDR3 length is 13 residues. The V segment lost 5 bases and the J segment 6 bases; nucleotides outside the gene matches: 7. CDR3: CASSRQGLVEQYF. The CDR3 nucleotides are TGTGCCAGCAGTAGACAGGGTTTGGTCGAGCAGTACTTC.

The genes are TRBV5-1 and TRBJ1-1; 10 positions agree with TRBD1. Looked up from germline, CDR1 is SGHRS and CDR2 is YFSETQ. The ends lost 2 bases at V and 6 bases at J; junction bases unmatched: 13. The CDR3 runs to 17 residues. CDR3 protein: CASSFSGTGVFKSEAFF. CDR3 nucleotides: TGCGCCAGCAGCTTTTCCGGGACAGGGGTCTTCAAGTCTGAAGCTTTCTTT.

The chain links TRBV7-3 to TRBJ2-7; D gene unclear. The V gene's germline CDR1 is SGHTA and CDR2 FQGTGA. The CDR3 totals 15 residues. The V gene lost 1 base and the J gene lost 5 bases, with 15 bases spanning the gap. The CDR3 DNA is TGTGCCAGCAGCTTAAGGCTGAGTGAGGTGAACGAGCAGTACTTC. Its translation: CASSLRLSEVNEQYF.

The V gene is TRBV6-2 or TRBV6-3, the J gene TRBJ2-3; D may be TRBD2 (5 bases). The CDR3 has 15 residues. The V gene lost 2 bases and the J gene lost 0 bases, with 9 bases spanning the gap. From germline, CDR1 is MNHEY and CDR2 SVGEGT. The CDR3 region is CASSYNGISTDTQYF. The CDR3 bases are TGTGCCAGCAGTTACAACGGGATTAGCACAGATACGCAGTATTTT.

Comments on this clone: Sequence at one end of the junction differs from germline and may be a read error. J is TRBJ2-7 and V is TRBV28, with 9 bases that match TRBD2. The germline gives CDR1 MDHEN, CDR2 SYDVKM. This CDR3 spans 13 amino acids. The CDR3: CASRLAGVYEQYF. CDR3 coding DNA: TGTGCCAGCCGTTTAGCGGGAGTTTACGAGCAGTACTTC.

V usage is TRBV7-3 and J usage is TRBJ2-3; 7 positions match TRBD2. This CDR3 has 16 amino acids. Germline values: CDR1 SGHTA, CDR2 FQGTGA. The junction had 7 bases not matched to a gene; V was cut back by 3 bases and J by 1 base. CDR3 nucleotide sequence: TGTGCCAGCAGCTTGGGAGCGGGATTAGGCACAGATACGCAGTATTTT. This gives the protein CASSLGAGLGTDTQYF.

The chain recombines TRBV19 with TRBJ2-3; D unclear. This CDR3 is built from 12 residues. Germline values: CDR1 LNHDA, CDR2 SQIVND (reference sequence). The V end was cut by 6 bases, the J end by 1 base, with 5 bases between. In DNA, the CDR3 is TGTGCCAGTAGCTCAGGCACAGATACGCAGTATTTT. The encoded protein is CASSSGTDTQYF.

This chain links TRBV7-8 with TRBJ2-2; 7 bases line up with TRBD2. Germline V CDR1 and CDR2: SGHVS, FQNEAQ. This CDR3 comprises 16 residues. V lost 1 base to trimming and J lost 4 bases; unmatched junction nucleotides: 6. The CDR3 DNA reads TGTGCCAGCAGCTTAGAGGCTAGCGGACCCACCGGGGAGCTGTTTTTT. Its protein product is CASSLEASGPTGELFF.

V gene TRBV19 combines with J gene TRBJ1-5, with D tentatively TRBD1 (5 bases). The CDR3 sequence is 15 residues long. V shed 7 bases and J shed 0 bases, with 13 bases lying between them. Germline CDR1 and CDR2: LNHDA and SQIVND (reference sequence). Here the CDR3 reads CASTRGTSSNQPQHF. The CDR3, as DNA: TGTGCCAGTACCCGGGGGACCTCTAGCAATCAGCCCCAGCATTTT.

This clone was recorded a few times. The CDR3 DNA reads as TGTGCCTGGAGGGACACTCGCCCATACGAGCAGTACTTC. Its translation is CAWRDTRPYEQYF. The gene calls are TRBV30 and TRBJ2-7, with D possibly being TRBD1 (5 bases). The V end lost 3 bases, the J end lost 4 bases, and 13 bases lay between the germline ends. Germline CDR1 and CDR2: GTSNPN and SVGIG (reference sequence). The CDR3 extends over 13 amino acids.

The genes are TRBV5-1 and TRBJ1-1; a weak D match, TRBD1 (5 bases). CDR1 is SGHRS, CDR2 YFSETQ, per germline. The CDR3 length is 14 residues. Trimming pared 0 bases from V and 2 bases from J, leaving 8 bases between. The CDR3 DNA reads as TGCGCCAGCAGCTTGGCTCAGGGAAACACTGAAGCTTTCTTT. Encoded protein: CASSLAQGNTEAFF. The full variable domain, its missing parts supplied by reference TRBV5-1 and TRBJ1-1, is KAGVTQTPRYLIKTRGQQVTLSCSPISGHRSVSWYQQTPGQGLQFLFEYFSETQRNKGNFPGRFSGRQFSNSRSEMNVSTLELGDSALYLCASSLAQGNTEAFFGQGTRLTVV.

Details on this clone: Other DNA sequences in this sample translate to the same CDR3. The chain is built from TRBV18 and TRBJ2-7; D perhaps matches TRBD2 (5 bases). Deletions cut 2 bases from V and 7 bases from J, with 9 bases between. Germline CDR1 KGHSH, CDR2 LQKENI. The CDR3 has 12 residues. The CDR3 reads CASSPVTGEQYF. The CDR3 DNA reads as TGTGCCAGCTCACCAGTTACGGGGGAGCAGTACTTC.

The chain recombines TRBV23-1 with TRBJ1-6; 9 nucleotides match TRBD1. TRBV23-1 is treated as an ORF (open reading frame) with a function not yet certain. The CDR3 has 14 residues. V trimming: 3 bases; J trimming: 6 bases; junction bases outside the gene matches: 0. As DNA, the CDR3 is TGCGCCAGCAGTCAGGACAGGGGTAATTCACCCCTCCACTTT. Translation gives CASSQDRGNSPLHF.

In DNA form, the CDR3 reads TGTGCCAGCAGACGAAGGACTAGCACAGATACGCAGTATTTT. Translation gives CASRRRTSTDTQYF. The chain couples TRBV3-1 (or the pseudogene TRBV3-2) to TRBJ2-3; D may be TRBD2 (5 bases). V dropped 6 bases and J dropped 0 bases, with 10 bases sitting between them. The CDR3 is 14 residues long. Germline V CDR1 and CDR2: LGHDT, YNNKEL (reference sequence).

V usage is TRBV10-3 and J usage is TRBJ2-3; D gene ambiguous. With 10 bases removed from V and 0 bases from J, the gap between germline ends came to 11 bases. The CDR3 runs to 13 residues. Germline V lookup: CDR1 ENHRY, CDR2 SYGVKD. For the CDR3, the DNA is TGTGCCACTTGGGCCGTAAGCACAGATACGCAGTATTTT. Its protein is CATWAVSTDTQYF.

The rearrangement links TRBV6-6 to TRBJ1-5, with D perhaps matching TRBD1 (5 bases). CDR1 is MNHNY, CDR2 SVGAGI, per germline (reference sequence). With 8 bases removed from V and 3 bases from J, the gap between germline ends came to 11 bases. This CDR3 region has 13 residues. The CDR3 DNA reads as TGTGCCAGCTGCCAGGGATCCAATCAGCCCCAGCATTTT. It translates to CASCQGSNQPQHF.

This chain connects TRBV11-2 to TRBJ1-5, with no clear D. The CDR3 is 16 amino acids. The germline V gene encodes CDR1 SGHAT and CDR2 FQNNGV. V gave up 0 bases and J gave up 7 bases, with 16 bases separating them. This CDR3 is CASSLEASKEAQPQHF. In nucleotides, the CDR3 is TGTGCCAGCAGCTTAGAGGCTTCCAAGGAGGCACAGCCCCAGCATTTT.

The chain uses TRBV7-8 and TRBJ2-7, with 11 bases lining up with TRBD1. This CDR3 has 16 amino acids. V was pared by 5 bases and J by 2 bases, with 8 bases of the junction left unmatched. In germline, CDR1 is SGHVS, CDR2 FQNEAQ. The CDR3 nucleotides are TGTGCCAGCAGCCGAAGGACAGGGGGCGTAACCTACGAGCAGTACTTC. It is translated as CASSRRTGGVTYEQYF.